This TCR beta chain is from a study of CD4 T cells in relation to SARS-CoV-2 and coronaviruses (dated by TCRdb to about 2021). For context, the study as a whole: In the ViraFEST assay, PBMCs were cultured with antigen for approximately ten days, after which TCR beta CDR3s were sequenced to identify antigen-specific clonal expansions. A different TCR-beta assay, based on Illumina, was used to sequence expansion assays from other donors in the study. At the level of individual TCR clonotypes, the study measured memory CD4+ T cell crossreactivity between SARS-CoV-2 spike protein and common cold coronavirus spike proteins. HLA restriction was mapped for shared crossreactive spike epitopes using patient-derived lymphoblastoid cell lines. The Adaptive Biotechnologies TCR-sequencing kit was used for samples from a few pre-COVID donors and for the naive versus memory experiments, whereas the other data were Illumina-based. An HIV-1 Nef peptide pool or a culture without peptide was used as the negative reference condition.

CD4+ T cells from unexposed donors were collected before the COVID-19 pandemic (2011-2018). The EasySep CD4+ T cell isolation kit was used to isolate CD4+ T cells once the cultures had run for under twelve days. As far as cell numbers permitted, CD4+ T cells from unexposed donors were tested for reactivity against SARS-CoV-2 S and N as well as four spike pools from common cold coronaviruses. PBMCs were cultured at two million per well in IMDM supplemented with around 5% human AB serum and 9 to 10 IU/ml IL-2. Half of the culture medium was replaced with fresh IL-2-containing medium on days 3 and 7. In general, every peptide culture condition was set up in three replicate wells. Leukapheresis product for the unexposed donors was bought commercially. Ficoll-Paque PLUS gradient centrifugation was used to isolate PBMCs from leukapheresis product or whole blood. PBMCs were either cryopreserved at -140 degrees C or used fresh in the expansion assay. The QIAamp Micro DNA Kit was used to extract genomic DNA from the CD4+ T cells.

Counted from cysteine to phenylalanine, this CDR3 has 11 amino acids. CDR3 DNA is the only sequence kept; it has 33 bases, read in frame from the first base. Libraries were prepared through the immunoSEQ multiplex PCR assay. For the original study's pipeline: During preprocessing, nonproductive sequences were removed, as were CDR3s that did not start with C, did not end with F or W, or were shorter than 7 amino acids. The MANAFEST web app identified antigen-specific clonotypes based on expansion compared with the reference and other culture wells. A clone was considered positive if significant expansion relative to the reference culture was observed in 2 of 3 replicate wells at an FDR below 0.05. A further requirement for positive clones was significant expansion compared with all other tandem wells, along with an odds ratio above 5. After three terminal residues were trimmed from each end, CDR3 homology was quantified as pairwise Levenshtein distance using the stringdist R package. Drawn from immuneACCESS, this table holds only the in-frame rearrangements with V and J called that TCRdb kept. Clones are partly lost; checked studies trace under half to an unresolved V gene and leave the rest unexplained. V and J calls and clone size follow that table, whereas D and trimming were derived from the DNA. Here the sample has tens of thousands of clones; about 80% occur a single time. The ten largest make up approximately 28% of the sample.

A remark on this clone: Its antigen has not been determined. Within one base of it there is no much larger clone, and no base qualities were kept.

The paper as a whole reports these results and caveats: Crossreactivity analysis was centred on spike protein, so crossreactivity against other viral proteins was not assessed. Memory CD4+ clonotypes crossrecognizing SARS-CoV-2 and at least one common cold coronavirus spike were found in roughly 65% of donors. The study was limited by small numbers of patients and tested TCRs. Because no donor provided both pre-pandemic and post-infection samples, tracing the source of pre-existing responses was limited. Crossreactive clones showed significantly weaker SARS-CoV-2-driven expansion than monoreactive clones, consistent with antigenic imprinting.

Sequencing was performed on CD4+ T cells from PBMCs, cultured in vitro. The sequence links TRBV12-3 or TRBV12-4 to TRBJ2-7; possibly the D gene is TRBD2, per 5 matching bases. This TCR came from a human donor in good health. The DNA reads TGTGACCCACGAGGGACCTACGAGCAGTACTTC. This sequence encodes CDPRGTYEQYF.